This T cell receptor (beta chain) comes out of a study of cytomegalovirus exposure and HLA in healthy donors. A few counts support this clone. With 1 base clipped from V and 0 bases from J, the junction kept 7 bases outside the gene matches. This CDR3 comprises 17 residues. CDR1 and CDR2 (germline): LGHNA, YNFKEQ. 13 Jbeta primers and 60 Vbeta primers were used for the PCR. Data came from immunoSEQ multiplex PCR; TCRdb stores just in-frame clones and leaves some out. The table lists 150,000 to 200,000 clones, 81% of them singletons, with roughly an eighth in the top ten. This clonotype was obtained from a woman between 50 and 59 years old in good health and CMV-seronegative. The chain has TRBV4-2 and TRBJ1-2; 8 nucleotides align to TRBD1. The sequenced sample consisted of PBMCs. The CDR3 sequence: CASSQGGTGPTNYGYTF. The CDR3 DNA reads as TGTGCCAGCAGCCAAGGAGGGACAGGACCAACTAACTATGGCTACACCTTC.